This TCR beta chain was documented in a study of T cells in Graves' hyperthyroidism and ophthalmopathy. TCR beta CDR3 regions were amplified from RNA. HTBI primers were employed in a first-round RT-PCR of the TCR CDR3. TCRdb called the multiplex PCR reads again in MiXCR, with one record for every CDR3 protein. The sample lists about 640,000 distinct CDR3 sequences, about a fifth occurring once. Germline CDR1 reads LNHDA; CDR2 reads SQIVND (reference sequence). This CDR3 has 15 residues. Trimming took 6 bases from V and 3 from J, leaving 18 bases between them. Sequenced material: blood. This TCR was recovered from a man aged 25-45 years with Graves' ophthalmopathy. This chain links TRBV19 with TRBJ2-7; D is uncertain. This CDR3 is CASRLDSSTIYEQYF. The CDR3 bases are TGTGCCAGTAGGCTTGACTCTTCCACCATCTACGAGCAGTACTTC.